This T cell receptor beta chain was identified in a study of CD8 T cells in Susac syndrome. This clonotype turned up a few times. RNA was extracted with the RNeasy kit, and a quantity of about 0.45 to 1 ug was reverse transcribed using random hexamers. TCRdb ran MiXCR on the immunoSEQ multiplex PCR reads and lists one entry per CDR3 protein. The sample holds roughly 180,000 distinct CDR3 sequences, around 94% seen once. Germline values: CDR1 MNHEY, CDR2 SVGAGI. This CDR3 comprises 15 residues. V was cut by 2 bases and J by 3 bases, with 14 bases left in between. Sequencing used CD4+ T cells from PBMCs. The clonotype comes from a human donor in good health. The chain combines TRBV6-5 with TRBJ2-7; D is perhaps TRBD1 (6 bases). The CDR3 DNA reads TGTGCCAGCAGTTACGGATCAGGGGCCGGCTACGAGCAGTACTTC. This translates into CASSYGSGAGYEQYF.